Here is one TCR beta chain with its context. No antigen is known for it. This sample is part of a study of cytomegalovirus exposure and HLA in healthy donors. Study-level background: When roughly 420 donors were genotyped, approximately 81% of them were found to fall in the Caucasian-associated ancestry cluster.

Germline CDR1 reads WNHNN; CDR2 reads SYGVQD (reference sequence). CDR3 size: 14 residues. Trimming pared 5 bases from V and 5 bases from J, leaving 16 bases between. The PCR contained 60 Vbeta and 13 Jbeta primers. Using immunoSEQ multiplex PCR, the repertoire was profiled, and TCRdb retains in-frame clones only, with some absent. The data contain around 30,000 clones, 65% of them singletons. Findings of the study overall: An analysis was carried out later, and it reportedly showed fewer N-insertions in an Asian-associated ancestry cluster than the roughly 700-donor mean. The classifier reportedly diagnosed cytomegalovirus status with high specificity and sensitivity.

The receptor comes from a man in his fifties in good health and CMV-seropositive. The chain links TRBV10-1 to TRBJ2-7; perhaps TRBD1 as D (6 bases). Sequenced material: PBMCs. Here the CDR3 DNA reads TGCGCCAGCAGTAATGGCCAGGGGTTCCACGAGCAGTACTTC. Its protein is CASSNGQGFHEQYF.